The source of this T cell receptor beta chain is a study of vaccination and CD4 T cells after COVID-19. The treatment is: approximately nine-day PBMC culture with coronavirus spike peptide pools or control peptides (ViraFEST assay). Via ViraFEST, peptide pools expanded antigen-specific T cells before TCR sequencing. Positive tests by PCR, dated March to December 2020, predated US Alpha, Beta and Delta variants. Trimming took off 3 bases at V and 0 bases at J, with 2 bases between the two ends. The germline CDR1 and CDR2 sequences are MDHEN and SYDVKM. The CDR3 consists of 12 residues. Cultured CD4+ T cells had their DNA profiled by the Oncomine TCR Beta short-read assay. TCRdb fed the PCR reads into MiXCR, producing one record per CDR3 protein. The table has some 14,000 distinct CDR3 sequences, 55% seen once. As for this clonotype: What it recognizes is unknown.

The specimen sequenced was CD4+ T cells from blood, cultured in vitro. The clonotype comes from a human donor who had recovered from COVID-19. This chain connects TRBV28 to TRBJ1-1; D uncertain. Here the CDR3 reads CASSLVNTEAFF. CDR3 nucleotides: TGTGCCAGCAGTTTGGTGAACACTGAAGCTTTCTTT.